The rows below give T cell receptor beta chains drawn from one sample of a study of vaccination effects on CD4 cells after COVID-19. TCRdb's copy holds only in-frame clones and misses some; the assay was immunoSEQ multiplex PCR. In the table there are roughly 52,000 clones, around 70% of which are singletons. Which antigens these TCRs recognize remains unknown. The specimen comprised CD4+ T cells from PBMCs cultured with SARS-CoV-2 spike peptides, sampled before COVID-19 vaccination. The source of these receptors is a human donor who received a COVID-19 vaccine. Both conserved end residues are part of each CDR3. Not every row has a clone size; where given, it reads once, few, many or a size class.

len	abundance	j_gene	v_gene	CDR3aa
13	.	TRBJ2-1	TRBV6-5	CASRINRDNEQFF
13	.	TRBJ1-1	TRBV7-3	CASSAQQGTEAFF
18	.	TRBJ2-7	TRBV18	CASSPLLTGTGRAYEQYF
14	once	TRBJ2-2	TRBV6-2/TRBV6-3	CASSFTGTTGELFF
17	.	TRBJ2-3	TRBV11-3	CASSRGGPGRYTDTQYF
14	.	TRBJ2-7	TRBV3-1/TRBV3-2	CASSRTSGTYEQYF
14	few	TRBJ2-7	TRBV6-5	CASSYRLADYEQYF
14	.	TRBJ1-5	TRBV7-2	CASSPGRSDPPQHF
13	.	TRBJ2-3	TRBV2	CASSGISTDTQYF
15	few	TRBJ1-2	TRBV5-1	CASSLVPAANYGYTF
15	.	TRBJ1-1	TRBV28	CASSSPPGGNTEAFF
13	.	TRBJ1-2	TRBV9	CASSVDRGDSYTF
15	.	TRBJ1-2	TRBV19	CASSPRDRAAVGYTF
15	.	TRBJ2-5	TRBV27	CASSDGRGESETQYF
15	.	TRBJ2-1	TRBV19	CASSNDRASYNEQFF
12	.	TRBJ1-2	TRBV2	CASSLEGDGYTF
15	.	TRBJ1-2	TRBV14	CASSQDRVLGYGYTF
15	few	TRBJ2-7	TRBV4-2	CASSQGKGAGREQYF